The entry below gives a single TCR beta chain sequence along with its context. Its binding antigen is unknown. Base qualities were left out, and no much larger clone turns up one base away. This sample is drawn from a study of shared clonotypes between healthy human individuals (dated by TCRdb to between 2020 and 2021). Broadly, across the study: Three men and two women, aged 18 to 49 years, made up the cohort. For each donor, CD4 naive and CD4 memory were each given three plates, CD8 naive was given two plates, and CD8 memory was given one plate. To estimate repertoire size and how much clonotype sharing occurs between individuals, the study deeply sequenced the blood TCR repertoires of about five healthy adults. Different laboratories and diverse techniques were used to prepare libraries and sequence TCR repertoires, to increase sequencing depth and limit assay-specific biases. Per donor, leukapheresis produced somewhere between about 0.85 and 9.5 billion PBMCs.

Results and caveats for the whole study, not just this receptor: The genetic and exposure-history diversity represented was limited by the small number of donors. Sampling was restricted to blood, and TCR repertoires in tissues likely differ from the TCR repertoires found in blood. Pairwise subsampling indicated that sequencing depth was expected to affect the degree of clonotype sharing among donors. Naive subsets generally had larger estimated clonotype richness than memory subsets. Across several donors, around 5.4% of naive CD4, around 3.3% of naive CD8, roughly 2.3% of memory CD4, and under 0.45% of memory CD8 clonotypes were shared. Compared with non-shared clonotypes, the clonotypes found in all four sorted-subset donors had higher generation probabilities. Even with the large sequencing depth, rarefaction of the sorted-subset datasets indicated that sequencing was incomplete.

Using the deep immunoSEQ assay, TCR CDR3 regions were amplified from genomic DNA by multiplex PCR. Extracted genomic DNA from each cell subset was distributed evenly across all wells of several immunoSEQ 96-well plates, and each plate was treated as a replicate. For sorted subsets, approximately 200 ng of genomic DNA, equivalent to roughly 30,000 T cell genomes, went into each replicate PCR. The purified libraries were quantified using a Qubit 3.0 fluorometer, sized with a Bioanalyzer 2100, and then quantified again using the KAPA Library Quantification kit. Each immunoSEQ 96-well plate was sequenced on its own single-read 150-cycle Illumina NextSeq 550 flow cell. The authors processed their data as follows. Because only junctional sequences without quality scores were contained in the immunoSEQ output, filtering matching that applied to full-length reads could not be performed. Sequences were annotated with PyIR, a Python wrapper for IgBLAST v1.9, and V/J genes and CDR3 were assigned using IMGT germline references. Reads were filtered out if the reads had weak V/J assignments (E-value above 1e-6), no CDR3, stop codons, out-of-frame junctions, or ambiguous translated residues. V3J clonotypes were defined as sequences sharing an identical inferred V gene, J gene, and CDR3 amino acid sequence. Percentage overlap between repertoires was computed as shared unique clonotypes divided by the size of the smaller repertoire. Richness of each repertoire was evaluated using RTK rarefaction, the Chao1 estimator, and Recon v2.1 estimates of unobserved clonotypes. For all TCRbeta clonotypes obtained by the gDNA method from a few donors, generation probabilities were computed with OLGA. In its TCRdb copy, this immuneACCESS table keeps in-frame sequences only and misses some clones. Where compared with another copy, unresolved V genes explain less than half of these, and the others have no known cause. V, J and clone size reflect that table, while D and trimming were determined from the DNA. This sample holds fewer than 1.4 million clones; 78% were observed only once. The top ten clonotypes cover 0.6% to 0.7% of the sample.

The donors were healthy, HIV-negative adults with no recently reported acute infections or vaccinations. All donors were Caucasian adults living in Nashville, Tennessee, USA. Magnetic negative selection was used to enrich CD4+ T cells, after which naive cells were positively selected on CD45RA and the negative fraction became the memory subset. Blood was obtained by leukapheresis, after which PBMCs were separated by Ficoll-Histopaque density gradient centrifugation and cryopreserved in liquid nitrogen vapor phase. Analytical flow cytometry was used to check the purity and quantity of each magnetically sorted T cell population. Genomic DNA was isolated from each sorted fraction and quantified by UV absorbance on a Nanodrop 2000c. Deletion took 6 bases off V and 5 bases off J, with a span of 14 bases between the germline ends. The CDR3 has 14 amino acids, counting the end cysteine and phenylalanine. Solely the CDR3 DNA is kept, with 42 bases framed from the first base. Based on the germline V gene (reference sequence), the CDR1 and CDR2 sequences are MNHNY and SVGAGI.

Sequenced input: memory CD4+ T cells from PBMCs. Taken with the paper, the label for cell subset or site translates to: CD45RA-negative fraction. This sequence originates from a man younger than 30 in good health. Some clones in this sample may be carry-over from other donors' samples. This chain joins TRBV6-6 to TRBJ2-1; the D gene assignment is ambiguous. At the DNA level, the sequence is TGTGCCAGCAGCTCCTCGGACCAGAACAATGAGCAGTTCTTC. Its amino acids are CASSSSDQNNEQFF.